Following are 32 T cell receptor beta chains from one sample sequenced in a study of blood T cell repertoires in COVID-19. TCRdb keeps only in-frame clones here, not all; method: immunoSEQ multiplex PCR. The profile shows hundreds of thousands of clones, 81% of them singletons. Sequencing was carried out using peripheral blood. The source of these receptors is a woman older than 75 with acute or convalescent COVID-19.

The CDR3 DNA sequence: TGTGCCAGCAGCTTTAAAGGGCGCGGGGGAGATACGCAGTATTTT. As protein: CASSFKGRGGDTQYF. This sequence joins TRBV7-9 and TRBJ2-3, with 7 bases fitting TRBD2. J gave up 5 bases and V 3 bases, and 8 bases lay outside the gene matches. Germline CDR1 SEHNR, CDR2 FQNEAQ (reference sequence). This CDR3 spans 15 amino acids.

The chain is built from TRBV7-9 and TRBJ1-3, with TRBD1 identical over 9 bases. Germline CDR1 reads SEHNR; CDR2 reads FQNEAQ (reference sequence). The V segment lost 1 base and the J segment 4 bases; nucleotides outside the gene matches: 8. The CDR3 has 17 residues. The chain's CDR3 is CASSLDVQGAQGNTIYF. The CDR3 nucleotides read TGTGCCAGCAGCTTAGATGTACAGGGGGCTCAGGGAAACACCATATATTTT.

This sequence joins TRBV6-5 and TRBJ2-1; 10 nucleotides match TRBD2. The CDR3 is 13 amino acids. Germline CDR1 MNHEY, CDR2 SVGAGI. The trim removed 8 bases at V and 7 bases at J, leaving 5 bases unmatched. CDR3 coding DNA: TGTGCCAGCGTACTAGCGGGATTGAATGAGCAGTTCTTC. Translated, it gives CASVLAGLNEQFF.

CDR3 region: CASSQEGLSGNTIYF. Here the CDR3 DNA reads TGTGCCAGCAGCCAAGAGGGCCTCTCTGGAAACACCATATATTTT. This chain connects TRBV3-1 (or the pseudogene TRBV3-2) to TRBJ1-3; D remains unclear. The V gene lost 0 bases and the J gene lost 0 bases, with 6 bases spanning the gap. Per the germline V gene, CDR1 is LGHDT and CDR2 is YNNKEL (reference sequence). The CDR3 runs 15 residues.

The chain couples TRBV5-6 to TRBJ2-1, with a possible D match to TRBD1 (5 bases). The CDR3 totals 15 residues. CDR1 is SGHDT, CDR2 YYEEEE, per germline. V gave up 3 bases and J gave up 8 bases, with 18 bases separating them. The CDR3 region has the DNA TGTGCCAGCAGCTCCGTAGGCAGGGTTGTCGATGAGCAGTTCTTC. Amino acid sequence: CASSSVGRVVDEQFF.

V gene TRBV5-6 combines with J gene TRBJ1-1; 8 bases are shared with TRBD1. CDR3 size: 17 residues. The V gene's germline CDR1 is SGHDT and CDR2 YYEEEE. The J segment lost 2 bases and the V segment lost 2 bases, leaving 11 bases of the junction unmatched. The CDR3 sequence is CASSLRRGQGGNTEAFF. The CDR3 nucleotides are TGTGCCAGCAGCTTAAGGCGTGGACAGGGAGGAAACACTGAAGCTTTCTTT.

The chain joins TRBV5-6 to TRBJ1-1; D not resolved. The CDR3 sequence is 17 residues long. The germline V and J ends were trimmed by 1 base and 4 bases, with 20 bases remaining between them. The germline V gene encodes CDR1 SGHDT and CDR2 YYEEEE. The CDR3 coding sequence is TGTGCCAGCAGCTTGTTTCGTTCGGTAATAGCGCCCACTGAAGCTTTCTTT. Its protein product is CASSLFRSVIAPTEAFF.

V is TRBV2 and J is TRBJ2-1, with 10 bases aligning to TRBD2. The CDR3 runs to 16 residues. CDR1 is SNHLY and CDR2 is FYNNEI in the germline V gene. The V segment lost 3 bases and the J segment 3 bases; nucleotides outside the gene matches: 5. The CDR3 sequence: CASSDQRGGLYNEQFF. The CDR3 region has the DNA TGTGCCAGCAGTGACCAGCGGGGGGGCCTCTACAATGAGCAGTTCTTC.

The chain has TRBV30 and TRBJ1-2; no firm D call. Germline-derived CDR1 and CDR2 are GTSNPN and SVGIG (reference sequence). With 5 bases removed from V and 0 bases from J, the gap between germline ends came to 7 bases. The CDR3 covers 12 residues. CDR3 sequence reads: CAWGLTNYGYTF. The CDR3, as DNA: TGTGCCTGGGGGCTAACTAACTATGGCTACACCTTC. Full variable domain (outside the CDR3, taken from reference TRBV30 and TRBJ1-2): SQTIHQWPATLVQPVGSPLSLECTVEGTSNPNLYWYRQAAGRGLQLLFYSVGIGQISSEVPQNLSASRPQDRQFILSSKKLLLSDSGFYLCAWGLTNYGYTFGSGTRLTVV.

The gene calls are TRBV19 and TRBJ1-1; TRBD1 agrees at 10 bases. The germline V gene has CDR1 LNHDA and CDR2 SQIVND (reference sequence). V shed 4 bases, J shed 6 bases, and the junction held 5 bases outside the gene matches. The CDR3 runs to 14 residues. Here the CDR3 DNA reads TGTGCCAGTAGTAGGGGGACAGGGGTATCTGAAGCTTTCTTT. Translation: CASSRGTGVSEAFF.

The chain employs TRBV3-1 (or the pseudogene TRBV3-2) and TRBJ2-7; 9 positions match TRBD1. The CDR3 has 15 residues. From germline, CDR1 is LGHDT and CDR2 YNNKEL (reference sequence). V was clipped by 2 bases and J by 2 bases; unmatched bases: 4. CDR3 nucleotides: TGTGCCAGCAGCCAACCGGGACAGGGTCCCTACGAGCAGTACTTC. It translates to CASSQPGQGPYEQYF.

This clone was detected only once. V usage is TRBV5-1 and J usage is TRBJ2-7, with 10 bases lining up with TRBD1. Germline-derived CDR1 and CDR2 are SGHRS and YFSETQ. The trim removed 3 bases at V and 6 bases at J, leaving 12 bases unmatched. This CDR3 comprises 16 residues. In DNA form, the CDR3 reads TGCGCCAGCAGCTGGAGGACAGGGGGTATTTCGGGCGAGCAGTACTTC. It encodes CASSWRTGGISGEQYF.

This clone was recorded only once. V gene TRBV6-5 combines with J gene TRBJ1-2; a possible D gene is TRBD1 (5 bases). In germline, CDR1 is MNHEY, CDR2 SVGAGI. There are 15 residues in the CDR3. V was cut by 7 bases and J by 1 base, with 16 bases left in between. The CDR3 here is CASTKTGGNNYGYTF. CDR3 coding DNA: TGTGCCAGCACTAAAACGGGGGGGAATAACTATGGCTACACCTTC.

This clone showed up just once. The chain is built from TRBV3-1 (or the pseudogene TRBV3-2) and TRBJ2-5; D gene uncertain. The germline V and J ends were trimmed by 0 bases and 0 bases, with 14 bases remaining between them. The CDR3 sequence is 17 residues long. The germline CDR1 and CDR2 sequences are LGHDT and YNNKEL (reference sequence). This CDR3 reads CASSQDGPVPYQETQYF. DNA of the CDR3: TGTGCCAGCAGCCAAGATGGGCCAGTCCCGTACCAAGAGACCCAGTACTTC.

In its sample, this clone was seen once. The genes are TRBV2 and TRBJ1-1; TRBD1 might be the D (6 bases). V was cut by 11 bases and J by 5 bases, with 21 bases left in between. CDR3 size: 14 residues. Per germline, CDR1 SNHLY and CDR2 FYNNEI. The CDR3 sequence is CALLRGSIGTEAFF. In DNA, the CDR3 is TGTGCCCTCCTGAGGGGGAGTATAGGAACTGAAGCTTTCTTT.

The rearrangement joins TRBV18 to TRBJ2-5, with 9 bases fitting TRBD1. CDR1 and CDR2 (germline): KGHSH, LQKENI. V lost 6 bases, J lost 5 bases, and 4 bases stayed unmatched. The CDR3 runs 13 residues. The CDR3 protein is CASSRDRAETQYF. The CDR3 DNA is TGTGCCAGCTCTCGGGACAGGGCGGAGACCCAGTACTTC. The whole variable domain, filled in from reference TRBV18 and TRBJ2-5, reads NAGVMQNPRHLVRRRGQEARLRCSPMKGHSHVYWYRQLPEEGLKFMVYLQKENIIDESGMPKERFSAEFPKEGPSILRIQQVVRGDSAAYFCASSRDRAETQYFGPGTRLLVL.

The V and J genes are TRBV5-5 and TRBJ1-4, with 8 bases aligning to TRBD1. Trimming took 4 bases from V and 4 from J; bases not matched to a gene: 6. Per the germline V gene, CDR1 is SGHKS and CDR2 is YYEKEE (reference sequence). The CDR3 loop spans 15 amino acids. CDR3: CASSVRQGINEKLFF. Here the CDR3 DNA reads TGTGCCAGCAGCGTTAGACAGGGGATTAATGAAAAACTGTTTTTT. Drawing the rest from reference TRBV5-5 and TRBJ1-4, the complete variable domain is DAGVTQSPTHLIKTRGQQVTLRCSPISGHKSVSWYQQVLGQGPQFIFQYYEKEERGRGNFPDRFSARQFPNYSSELNVNALLLGDSALYLCASSVRQGINEKLFFGSGTQLSVL.

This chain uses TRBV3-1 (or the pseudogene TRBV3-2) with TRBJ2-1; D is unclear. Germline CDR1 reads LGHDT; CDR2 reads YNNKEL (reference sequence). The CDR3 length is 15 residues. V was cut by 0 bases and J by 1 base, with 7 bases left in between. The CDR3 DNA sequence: TGTGCCAGCAGCCAAGATTCACTGTCCTACAATGAGCAGTTCTTC. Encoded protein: CASSQDSLSYNEQFF.

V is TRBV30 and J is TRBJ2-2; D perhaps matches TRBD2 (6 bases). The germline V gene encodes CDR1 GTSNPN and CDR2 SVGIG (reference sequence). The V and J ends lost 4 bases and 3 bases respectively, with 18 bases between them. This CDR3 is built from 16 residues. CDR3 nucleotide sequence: TGTGCCTGGACATATCGACTAGTGATTCACACCGGGGAGCTGTTTTTT. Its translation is CAWTYRLVIHTGELFF.

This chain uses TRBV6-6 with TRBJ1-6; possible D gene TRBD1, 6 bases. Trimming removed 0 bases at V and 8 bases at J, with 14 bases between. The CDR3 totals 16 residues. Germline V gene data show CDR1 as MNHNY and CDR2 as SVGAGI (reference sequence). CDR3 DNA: TGTGCCAGCAGTTACTCGGAGACAGGTTCCGATTCACCCCTCCACTTT. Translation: CASSYSETGSDSPLHF.

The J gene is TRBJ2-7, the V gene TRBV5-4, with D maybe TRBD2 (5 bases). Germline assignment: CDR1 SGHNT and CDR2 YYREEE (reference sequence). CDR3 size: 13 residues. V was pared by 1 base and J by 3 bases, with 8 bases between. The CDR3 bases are TGTGCCAGCAGCTTGTCGAGCGGCTACGAGCAGTACTTC. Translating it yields CASSLSSGYEQYF.

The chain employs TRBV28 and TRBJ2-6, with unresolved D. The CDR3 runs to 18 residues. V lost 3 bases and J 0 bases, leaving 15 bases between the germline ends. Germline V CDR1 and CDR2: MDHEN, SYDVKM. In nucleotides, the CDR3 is TGTGCCAGCAGTTTCACACACCCCCGTCCCTCTGGGGCCAACGTCCTGACTTTC. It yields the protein CASSFTHPRPSGANVLTF.

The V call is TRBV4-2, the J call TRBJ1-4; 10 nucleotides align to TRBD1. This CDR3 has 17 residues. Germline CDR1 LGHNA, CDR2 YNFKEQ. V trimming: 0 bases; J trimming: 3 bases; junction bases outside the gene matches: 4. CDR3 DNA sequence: TGTGCCAGCAGCCAAGAGGCGGACAGGGGGTCTAATGAAAAACTGTTTTTT. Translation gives CASSQEADRGSNEKLFF.

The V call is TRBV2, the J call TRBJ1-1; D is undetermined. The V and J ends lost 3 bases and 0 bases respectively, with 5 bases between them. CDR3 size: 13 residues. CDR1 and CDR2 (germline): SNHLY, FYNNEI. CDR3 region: CASSDPVNTEAFF. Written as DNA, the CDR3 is TGTGCCAGCAGTGACCCCGTGAACACTGAAGCTTTCTTT.

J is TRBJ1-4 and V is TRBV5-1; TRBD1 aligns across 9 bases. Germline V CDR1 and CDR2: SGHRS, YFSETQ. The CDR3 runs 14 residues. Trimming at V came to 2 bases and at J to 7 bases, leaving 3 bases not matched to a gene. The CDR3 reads CASSLATGGEKLFF. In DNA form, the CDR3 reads TGCGCCAGCAGCTTAGCGACAGGGGGTGAAAAACTGTTTTTT.

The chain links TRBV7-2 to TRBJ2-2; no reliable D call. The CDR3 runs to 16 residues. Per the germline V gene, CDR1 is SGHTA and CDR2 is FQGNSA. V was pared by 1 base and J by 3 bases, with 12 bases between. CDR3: CASSLGSPLDTGELFF. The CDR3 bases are TGTGCCAGCAGCTTAGGTAGCCCACTCGACACCGGGGAGCTGTTTTTT.

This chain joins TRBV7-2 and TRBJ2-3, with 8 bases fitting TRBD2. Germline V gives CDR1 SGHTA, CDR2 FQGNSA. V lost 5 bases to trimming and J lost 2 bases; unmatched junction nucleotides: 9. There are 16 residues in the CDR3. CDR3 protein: CASSPLAGSSTDTQYF. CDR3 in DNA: TGTGCCAGCAGCCCCTTAGCGGGGTCCTCCACAGATACGCAGTATTTT.

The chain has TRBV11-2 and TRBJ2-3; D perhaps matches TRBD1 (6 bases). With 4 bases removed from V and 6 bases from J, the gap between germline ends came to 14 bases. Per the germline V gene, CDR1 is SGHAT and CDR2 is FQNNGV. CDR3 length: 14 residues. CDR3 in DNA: TGTGCCAGCAGCTCGAGACAGGCCCGCGATACGCAGTATTTT. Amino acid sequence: CASSSRQARDTQYF.

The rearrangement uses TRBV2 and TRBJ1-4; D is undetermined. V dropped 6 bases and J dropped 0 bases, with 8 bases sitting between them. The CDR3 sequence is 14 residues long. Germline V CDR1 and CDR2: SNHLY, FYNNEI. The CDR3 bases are TGTGCCAGCAGGTCTGAGACAACTAATGAAAAACTGTTTTTT. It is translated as CASRSETTNEKLFF.

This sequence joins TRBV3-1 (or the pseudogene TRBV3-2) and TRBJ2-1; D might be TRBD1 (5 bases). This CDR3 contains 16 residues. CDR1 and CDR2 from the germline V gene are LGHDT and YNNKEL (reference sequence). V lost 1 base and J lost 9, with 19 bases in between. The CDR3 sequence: CASSQGGASGLAEQFF. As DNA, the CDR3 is TGTGCCAGCAGCCAAGGTGGGGCTAGTGGGCTGGCTGAGCAGTTCTTC.

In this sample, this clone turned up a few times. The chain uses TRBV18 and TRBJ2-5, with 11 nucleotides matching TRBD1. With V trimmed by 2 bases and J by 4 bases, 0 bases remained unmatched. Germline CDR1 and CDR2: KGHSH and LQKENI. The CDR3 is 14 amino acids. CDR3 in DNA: TGTGCCAGCTCACCAGGGACAGGGGGAGAGACCCAGTACTTC. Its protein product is CASSPGTGGETQYF.

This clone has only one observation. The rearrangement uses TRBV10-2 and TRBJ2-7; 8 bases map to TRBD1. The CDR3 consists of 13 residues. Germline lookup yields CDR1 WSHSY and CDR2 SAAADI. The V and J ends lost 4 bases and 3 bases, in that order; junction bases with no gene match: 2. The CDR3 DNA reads TGCGCCAGCAGTGGGACAGGGCTCTACGAGCAGTACTTC. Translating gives CASSGTGLYEQYF.